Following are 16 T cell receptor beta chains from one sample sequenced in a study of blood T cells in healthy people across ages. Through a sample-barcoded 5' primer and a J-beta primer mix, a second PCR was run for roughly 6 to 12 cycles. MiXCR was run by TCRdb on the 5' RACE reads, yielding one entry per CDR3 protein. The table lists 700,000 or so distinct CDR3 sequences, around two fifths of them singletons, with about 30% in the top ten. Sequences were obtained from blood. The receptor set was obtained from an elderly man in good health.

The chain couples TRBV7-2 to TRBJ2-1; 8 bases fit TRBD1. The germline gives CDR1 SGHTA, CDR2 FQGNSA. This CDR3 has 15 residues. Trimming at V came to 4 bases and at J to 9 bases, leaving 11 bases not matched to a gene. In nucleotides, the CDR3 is TGTGCCAGCAGCTCCTATTGGACAGGGATCGGTGAGCAGTTCTTC. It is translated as CASSSYWTGIGEQFF.

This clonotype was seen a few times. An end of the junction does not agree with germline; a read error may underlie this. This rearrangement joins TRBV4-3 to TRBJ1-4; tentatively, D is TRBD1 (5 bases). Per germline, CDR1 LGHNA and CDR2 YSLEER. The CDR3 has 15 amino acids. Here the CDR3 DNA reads TGCGCCAGCAGCCAATGGAGGGGAACTAATGAAAAATTGTTTTTT. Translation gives CASSQWRGTNEKLFF.

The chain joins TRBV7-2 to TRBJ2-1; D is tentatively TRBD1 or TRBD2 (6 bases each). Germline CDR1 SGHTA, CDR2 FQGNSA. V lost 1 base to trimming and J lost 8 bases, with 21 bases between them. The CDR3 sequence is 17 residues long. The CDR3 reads CASSLGRGPSSRDEQFF. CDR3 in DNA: TGTGCCAGCAGCTTAGGTCGGGGGCCCTCCTCTCGGGATGAGCAGTTCTTC.

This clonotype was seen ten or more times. The CDR3 reads CSVLGQAQETQYF. The CDR3 nucleotides read TGCAGCGTCCTGGGACAGGCCCAAGAGACCCAGTACTTC. The V and J genes are TRBV29-1 and TRBJ2-5; 8 nucleotides align to TRBD1. The V gene's germline CDR1 is SQVTM and CDR2 ANQGSEA. The CDR3 runs 13 residues. Germline trimming cut 6 bases from V and 1 base from J; bases unmatched to any gene: 4.

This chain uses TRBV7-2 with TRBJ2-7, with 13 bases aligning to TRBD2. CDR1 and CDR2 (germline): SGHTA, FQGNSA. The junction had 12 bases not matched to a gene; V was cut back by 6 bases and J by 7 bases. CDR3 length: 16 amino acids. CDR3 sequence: CASRPGLAGAYNEQYF. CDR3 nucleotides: TGTGCCAGCAGGCCCGGACTAGCGGGGGCCTACAATGAGCAGTACTTC.

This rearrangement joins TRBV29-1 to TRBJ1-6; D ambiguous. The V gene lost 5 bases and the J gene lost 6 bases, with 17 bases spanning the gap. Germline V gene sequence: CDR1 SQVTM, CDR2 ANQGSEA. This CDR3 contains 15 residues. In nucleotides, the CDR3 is TGCAGCGTTTTCACACCGGTTTTGGGTAATTCACCCCTCCACTTT. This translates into CSVFTPVLGNSPLHF.

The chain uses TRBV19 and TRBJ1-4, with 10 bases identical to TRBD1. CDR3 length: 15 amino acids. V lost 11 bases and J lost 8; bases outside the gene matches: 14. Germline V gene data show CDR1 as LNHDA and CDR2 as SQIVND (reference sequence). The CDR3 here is CAGSSRTGGNEKLFF. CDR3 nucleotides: TGTGCCGGCTCGTCCCGGACAGGGGGGAACGAAAAACTGTTTTTT.

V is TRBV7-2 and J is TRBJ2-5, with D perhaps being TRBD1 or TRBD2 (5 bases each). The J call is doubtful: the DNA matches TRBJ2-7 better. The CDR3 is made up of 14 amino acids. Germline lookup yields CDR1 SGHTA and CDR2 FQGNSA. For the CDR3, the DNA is TGTGCCAGCAGCAATACCCCAGGGAGATACGAGCAGTACTTC. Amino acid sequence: CASSNTPGRYEQYF.

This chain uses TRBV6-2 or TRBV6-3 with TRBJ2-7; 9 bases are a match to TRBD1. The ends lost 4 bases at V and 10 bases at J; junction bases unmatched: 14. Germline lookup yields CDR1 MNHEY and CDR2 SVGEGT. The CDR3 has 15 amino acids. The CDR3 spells CASSSPTGGQEAQYF. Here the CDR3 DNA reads TGTGCCAGCAGTTCCCCGACAGGGGGTCAAGAGGCCCAGTACTTC.

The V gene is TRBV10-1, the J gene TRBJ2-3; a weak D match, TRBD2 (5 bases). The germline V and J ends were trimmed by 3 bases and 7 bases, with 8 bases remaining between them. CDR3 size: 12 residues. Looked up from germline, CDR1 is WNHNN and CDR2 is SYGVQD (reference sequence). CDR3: CASSEGGNTQYF. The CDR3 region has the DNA TGCGCCAGCAGTGAAGGAGGTAATACGCAGTATTTT.

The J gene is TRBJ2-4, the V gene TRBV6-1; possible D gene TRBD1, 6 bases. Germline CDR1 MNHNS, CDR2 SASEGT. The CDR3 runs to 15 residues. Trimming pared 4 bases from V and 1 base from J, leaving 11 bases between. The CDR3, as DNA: TGTGCCAGCAGTGTTATCCAGGGGGCCAAAAACATTCAGTACTTC. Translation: CASSVIQGAKNIQYF.

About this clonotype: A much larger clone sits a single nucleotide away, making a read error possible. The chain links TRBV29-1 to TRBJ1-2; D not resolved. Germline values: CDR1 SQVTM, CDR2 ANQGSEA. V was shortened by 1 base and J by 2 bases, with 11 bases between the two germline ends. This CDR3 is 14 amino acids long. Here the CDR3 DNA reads TGCAGCGTTGAAGGTCGACGGGAGAACTATGGCTACACCTTC. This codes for CSVEGRRENYGYTF.

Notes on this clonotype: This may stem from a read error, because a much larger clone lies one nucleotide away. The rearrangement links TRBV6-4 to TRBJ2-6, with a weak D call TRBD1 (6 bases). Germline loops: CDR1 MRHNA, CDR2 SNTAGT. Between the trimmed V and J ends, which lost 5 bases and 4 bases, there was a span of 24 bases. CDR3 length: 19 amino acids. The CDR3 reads CASSPSPDSSVLGANVLTF. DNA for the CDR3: TGTGCCAGCAGTCCCTCCCCGGACAGTTCTGTGTTAGGGGCCAACGTCCTGACTTTC.

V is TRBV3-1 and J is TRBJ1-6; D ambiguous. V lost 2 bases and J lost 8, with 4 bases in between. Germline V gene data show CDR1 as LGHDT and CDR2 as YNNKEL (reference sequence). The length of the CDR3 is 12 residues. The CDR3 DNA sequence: TGTGCCAGCAGCCAACCGGATTCACCCCTCCACTTT. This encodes CASSQPDSPLHF.

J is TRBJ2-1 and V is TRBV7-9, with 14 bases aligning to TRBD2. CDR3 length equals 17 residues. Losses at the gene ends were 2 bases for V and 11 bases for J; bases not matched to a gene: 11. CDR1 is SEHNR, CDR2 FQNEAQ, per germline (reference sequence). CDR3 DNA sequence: TGTGCCAGCAGCTTACAAGGGACTAGCGGGGGTCTGTTTAAGCAGTTCTTC. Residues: CASSLQGTSGGLFKQFF. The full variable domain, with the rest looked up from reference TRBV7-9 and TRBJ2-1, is DTGVSQNPRHKITKRGQNVTFRCDPISEHNRLYWYRQTLGQGPEFLTYFQNEAQLEKSRLLSDRFSAERPKGSFSTLEIQRTEQGDSAMYLCASSLQGTSGGLFKQFFGPGTRLTVL.

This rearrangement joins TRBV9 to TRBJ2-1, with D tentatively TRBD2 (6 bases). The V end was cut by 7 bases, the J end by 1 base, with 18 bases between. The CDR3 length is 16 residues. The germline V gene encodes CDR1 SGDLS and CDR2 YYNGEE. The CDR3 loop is CASQKLDGSSYNEQFF. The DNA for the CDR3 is TGTGCCAGCCAAAAACTTGACGGGAGTTCCTACAATGAGCAGTTCTTC.